The rows below give T cell receptor beta chains drawn from one sample of a study of T-cell memory formation after mild COVID-19. TCRdb itself ran the 5' RACE reads through MiXCR, one entry per CDR3 protein. The data hold 550,000 to 700,000 distinct CDR3 sequences, with about a sixth observed a single time. Sequenced sample: PBMCs or a T cell subset sorted from them (not recorded which). These receptors all come from an adult woman who had mild COVID-19 (a few samples of this study predate the infection). Cell type and time point are not known. Both conserved end residues are part of each CDR3. A D gene is named only where the DNA matches it firmly. Some rows mark clone size as missing; the rest say once, few, many or name a class of expanded clone.

TGTGCCAGTAGTATAGAATTAGCGGGGGGGCCTAAGGCCTACAATGAGCAGTTCTTC,CASSIELAGGPKAYNEQFF,TRBD2,TRBV19,few,TRBJ2-1
TGTGCCAGCAGTCGTGGACAGGGCTCGAACACCGGGGAGCTGTTTTTT,CASSRGQGSNTGELFF,TRBD1,TRBV6-5,NA,TRBJ2-2
TGTGCCAGCAGCGGACAGGACAACAATAGCAATCAGCCCCAGCATTTT,CASSGQDNNSNQPQHF,NA,TRBV21-1,NA,TRBJ1-5
TGCGCCAGCAGCTTTGGGACAGAGAACACTGAAGCTTTCTTT,CASSFGTENTEAFF,TRBD1,TRBV5-1,few,TRBJ1-1
TGCGCCAGCAGCCAAGGACTAGCGGGAACCAATGAGCAGTTCTTC,CASSQGLAGTNEQFF,TRBD2,TRBV4-3,many,TRBJ2-1
TGTGCCAGCAGTGGTAGTCGTGCAGGTGCGCACGAGCAGTACTTC,CASSGSRAGAHEQYF,NA,TRBV2,many,TRBJ2-7
TGTGCCAGCAGCTTGGAGCACATGGGAGAGACCCAGTACTTC,CASSLEHMGETQYF,NA,TRBV5-4,NA,TRBJ2-5
TGTGCCACCAGTGATTTTGATGAGCAGTTCTTC,CATSDFDEQFF,NA,TRBV24-1,many,TRBJ2-1
TGCGCCAGCAGCTTGGGTTGGGAGCAAGAGACCCAGTACTTC,CASSLGWEQETQYF,NA,TRBV5-1,NA,TRBJ2-5
TGTGCCAGCAGCATTGCCCTCCCTGAAGCTTTCTTT,CASSIALPEAFF,NA,TRBV7-9,few,TRBJ1-1
TGCGCCAGCAGCGCCGCGGGGGAAACTAATGAAAAACTGTTTTTT,CASSAAGETNEKLFF,NA,TRBV5-1,NA,TRBJ1-4
TGCGCCAGCAGCCACAGCATGACTAGCACAGATACGCAGTATTTT,CASSHSMTSTDTQYF,NA,TRBV4-3,NA,TRBJ2-3
TGTGCCAGCAGTGAACTTAAGCCCCTCGGAACTGAAGCTTTCTTT,CASSELKPLGTEAFF,NA,TRBV6-1,NA,TRBJ1-1
TGTGCCAGCAGCTCGAAGAGACTAGCGGGGTACAATGAGCAGTTCTTC,CASSSKRLAGYNEQFF,TRBD2,TRBV5-6,many,TRBJ2-1
TGTGCCAGCAGTTCCCCAGAGCGGGGGGGCGGGAAGACCCAGTACTTC,CASSSPERGGGKTQYF,TRBD2,TRBV12-3/TRBV12-4,NA,TRBJ2-5
TGCAGTGCTACCCCAAACCGCCGACTAGCGGGAGTAGGGGGTGAGCAGTACTTC,CSATPNRRLAGVGGEQYF,TRBD2,TRBV20-1,NA,TRBJ2-7
TGTGCCAGCAGCCTCAGGGGGGCCAACGTCCTGACTTTC,CASSLRGANVLTF,NA,TRBV6-2/TRBV6-3,NA,TRBJ2-6
TGCAGTGCTAGATCTGGTAGCGGAGGGTGGAATGAGCAGTTCTTC,CSARSGSGGWNEQFF,NA,TRBV20-1,NA,TRBJ2-1
TGTGCCAGCAGACCGGCGGGATACAATGAGCAGTTCTTC,CASRPAGYNEQFF,NA,TRBV12-3/TRBV12-4,NA,TRBJ2-1
TGCGCCAGCAGCCATCCCGGGGGGCAGGGGAACACTGAAGCTTTCTTT,CASSHPGGQGNTEAFF,NA,TRBV4-1,NA,TRBJ1-1
TGCGCCAGCAGCCAAGATGTCAACAGGGGGCTTGGTGAAAAACTGTTTTTT,CASSQDVNRGLGEKLFF,TRBD1,TRBV4-3,few,TRBJ1-4
TGTGCCAGCAGTCCCGACTACCTCCAAGAGACCCAGTACTTC,CASSPDYLQETQYF,NA,TRBV2,NA,TRBJ2-5
TGTGCCAGCAGCCAAGGTCTAGCGGGGTTGTTCGGGGAGCTGTTTTTT,CASSQGLAGLFGELFF,TRBD2,TRBV3-1,NA,TRBJ2-2
TGTGCCAGCAGCTTAATCCGCCGGGATACGCAGTATTTT,CASSLIRRDTQYF,NA,TRBV7-3,many,TRBJ2-3
TGTGCCAGTAAGGGGCGACCGAACTCCTACGAGCAGTACTTC,CASKGRPNSYEQYF,NA,TRBV19,NA,TRBJ2-7
TGTGCCAGCAGTTTGGTCGGGGGGGGAGATGGCTACACCTTC,CASSLVGGGDGYTF,NA,TRBV12-3/TRBV12-4,NA,TRBJ1-2
TGTGCCAGCAGCTTCGAGGATGGCACTGAAGCTTTCTTT,CASSFEDGTEAFF,NA,TRBV5-5,NA,TRBJ1-1
TGTGCCAGCAGCTTGACAGTGCACTATGGCTACACCTTC,CASSLTVHYGYTF,NA,TRBV7-8,NA,TRBJ1-2
TGTGCCAGCAGCGTAGATGCGGGACCTACCAATGAGCAGTTCTTC,CASSVDAGPTNEQFF,NA,TRBV9,NA,TRBJ2-1
TGTGCCAGCACCCGACAGGGTGTGACCGGGGAGCTGTTTTTT,CASTRQGVTGELFF,TRBD1,TRBV6-5,NA,TRBJ2-2
TGCGCCAGCAGCCAAGTATTAGCCGCGGTCGGTTCACCCCTCCACTTT,CASSQVLAAVGSPLHF,NA,TRBV4-1,NA,TRBJ1-6
TGTGCCAGCAGTTTCCAGGGTTCGAACACCATATATTTT,CASSFQGSNTIYF,NA,TRBV6-6,NA,TRBJ1-3
TGTGCCAGCGTGGGGACAAGGGAAACTAACTATGGCTACACCTTC,CASVGTRETNYGYTF,NA,TRBV19,NA,TRBJ1-2
TGTGCCAGCAGCCTCCGCCCTGGGAATGAGCAGTACTTC,CASSLRPGNEQYF,NA,TRBV5-8,NA,TRBJ2-7
TGTGCCAGCAGCATAGATCAGGGGGTGAACACTGAAGCTTTCTTT,CASSIDQGVNTEAFF,TRBD1,TRBV5-4,NA,TRBJ1-1
TGTGCCAGCAGGCTAGGTGGTGGCACTGAAGCTTTCTTT,CASRLGGGTEAFF,NA,TRBV12-3/TRBV12-4,NA,TRBJ1-1
TGTGCCAGCAGCCTTCCCGGGACAGGGGATCGCTATGGCTACACCTTC,CASSLPGTGDRYGYTF,TRBD1,TRBV3-1,few,TRBJ1-2
TGTGCCAGCGCCGCGCGGCAAAACCAGAACACTGAAGCTTTCTTT,CASAARQNQNTEAFF,NA,TRBV12-3/TRBV12-4,NA,TRBJ1-1
TGTGCCATCCGGGGGGCGGCAACGAACACCGGGGAGCTGTTTTTT,CAIRGAATNTGELFF,NA,TRBV10-3,few,TRBJ2-2
TGTGCCAGCAGGACAGGGTTGAGCACTGAAGCTTTCTTT,CASRTGLSTEAFF,TRBD1,TRBV27,few,TRBJ1-1
TGTGCCAGCAGCTTAGCGACAGTGGAGCTATACAATGAGCAGTTCTTC,CASSLATVELYNEQFF,NA,TRBV7-6,once,TRBJ2-1
TGTGCCAGCAGCCCCAAGGGAGCGGGAGTCGCGACAGATACGCAGTATTTT,CASSPKGAGVATDTQYF,TRBD2,TRBV11-3,NA,TRBJ2-3
TGCGCCAGCAGCCAGGCAGACTATGGCAATCGGCCCCAGCATTTT,CASSQADYGNRPQHF,NA,TRBV4-1,NA,TRBJ1-5
TGTGCCACCAGTGATCGACAGTCCCTTGGCACAGATACGCAGTATTTT,CATSDRQSLGTDTQYF,NA,TRBV24-1,NA,TRBJ2-3
TGTGCCTGGAGTGTACTGGGGGCGCCTAGGGGTACTGAAGCTTTCTTT,CAWSVLGAPRGTEAFF,NA,TRBV30,few,TRBJ1-1
TGTGCCAGCAGCACCCGGACTAGCGGGACGGGAAACGAGCAGTACTTC,CASSTRTSGTGNEQYF,TRBD2,TRBV9,NA,TRBJ2-7
TGTGCCAGCAGCCCCGGGACAGGCCTGAGCACAGATACGCAGTATTTT,CASSPGTGLSTDTQYF,TRBD1,TRBV6-6,NA,TRBJ2-3
TGTGCCAGCAGCTTAATCACTCAATTAGCGGGACCCCTCTACAATGAGCAGTTCTTC,CASSLITQLAGPLYNEQFF,TRBD2,TRBV11-1,NA,TRBJ2-1
TGTGCCAGCAGCTTAGGGCGGGGTCCGTCAGATACGCAGTATTTT,CASSLGRGPSDTQYF,NA,TRBV7-3,few,TRBJ2-3
TGCGCCAGCAGCTTGGCCTTTAGGGGGACCATGAACACTGAAGCTTTCTTT,CASSLAFRGTMNTEAFF,NA,TRBV5-1,few,TRBJ1-1
TGCGCCAGCAGCCCCGGGACTAGCGGGAGGTTGGGCAATGAGCAGTTCTTC,CASSPGTSGRLGNEQFF,TRBD2,TRBV5-1,few,TRBJ2-1
TGTGCCAGCAGCGACACAGGCCTAGGAATCTACGAGCAGTACTTC,CASSDTGLGIYEQYF,NA,TRBV11-3,NA,TRBJ2-7
TGTGCCAGCAGCGGGAGAGGGGATAATTCACCCCTCCACTTT,CASSGRGDNSPLHF,NA,TRBV7-9,NA,TRBJ1-6
TGCAGTGCTAGACTCCGCGGAGGCTATAATTCACCCCTCCACTTT,CSARLRGGYNSPLHF,NA,TRBV20-1,NA,TRBJ1-6
TGTGCCAGCAGCCGCTCGGAACGTCAGCCCCAGCATTTT,CASSRSERQPQHF,NA,TRBV3-1,NA,TRBJ1-5
TGTGCCAGCAGCCCCCGGCAGGGGCGAAACACGCAGTATTTT,CASSPRQGRNTQYF,NA,TRBV11-3,NA,TRBJ2-3